The TCR beta chain under discussion was sequenced for a study of blood T cells in healthy people across ages. A second PCR, run for about 6 to 11 cycles, used a sample-barcoded 5' primer plus a J-beta primer mix. TCRdb ran MiXCR on the 5' RACE reads and lists one entry per CDR3 protein. The profile shows about 680,000 distinct CDR3 sequences, approximately 50% of them singletons. CDR3 size: 15 residues. The germline gives CDR1 SGHRS, CDR2 YFSETQ. V was shortened by 1 base and J by 1 base, with 12 bases between the two germline ends. This sequence joins TRBV5-1 and TRBJ2-7; D gene unclear. The sequence was collected from a woman aged 60 to 75 in good health. Source material: blood. Here the CDR3 reads CASSLSGSVSYEQYF. CDR3 bases: TGCGCCAGCAGCTTGTCGGGCAGCGTTTCCTACGAGCAGTACTTC.